A single sample gave rise to the 15 T cell receptor beta chains below, sequenced in a study of beta chain features in type 1 diabetes. Study-wide findings and caveats: Shortening of TCRB CDR3s, moderate but significant, appeared in all four CD4+ subsets of Type 1 diabetes patients.

The sequenced template was cDNA made from the entire isolated RNA. The repertoire was sequenced with immunoSEQ multiplex PCR; TCRdb's copy has only in-frame clones and lacks some. The table has more than 250,000 clones, 20% seen once; the top ten hold 0.028%. Antigen specificity for these receptors is unknown. The sample consisted of naive CD4+ T cells from blood. The source of these receptors is a woman aged 40-49 years with type 1 diabetes.

The V gene is TRBV5-4, the J gene TRBJ2-5, with D maybe TRBD2 (7 bases). CDR3 length equals 15 residues. Per the germline V gene, CDR1 is SGHNT and CDR2 is YYREEE (reference sequence). The V end was cut by 6 bases, the J end by 5 bases, with 20 bases between. The CDR3, as DNA: TGTGCCAGCACCCCGGGGGGCCAGGGGCCTGAGACCCAGTACTTC. The encoded protein is CASTPGGQGPETQYF.

V is TRBV29-1 and J is TRBJ2-1, with D perhaps TRBD2 (5 bases). CDR1 is SQVTM and CDR2 is ANQGSEA in the germline V gene. The CDR3 extends over 10 amino acids. Between the trimmed V and J ends, which lost 4 bases and 15 bases, there was a span of 13 bases. The CDR3 coding sequence is TGCAGCGTTGTTGAGGGCCCCGCGTTCTTC. This gives the protein CSVVEGPAFF.

The chain is built from TRBV29-1 and TRBJ2-3; 8 positions match TRBD1. CDR1 is SQVTM and CDR2 is ANQGSEA in the germline V gene. The CDR3 spans 15 residues. The V segment lost 8 bases and the J segment 4 bases; nucleotides outside the gene matches: 14. The CDR3 is CSTSTGAATPDTQYF. The CDR3 DNA reads as TGCAGCACCTCGACAGGGGCCGCCACGCCAGATACGCAGTATTTT.

This clone was recorded a few times. The chain joins TRBV2 to TRBJ1-5; maybe TRBD1 (6 bases). The CDR3 is made up of 15 amino acids. The V and J ends lost 8 bases and 0 bases respectively, with 14 bases between them. The V gene's germline CDR1 is SNHLY and CDR2 FYNNEI. The CDR3 DNA reads TGTGCCAGCCTAGAGATGGACAGTAGCAATCAGCCCCAGCATTTT. Translated: CASLEMDSSNQPQHF.

The chain carries TRBV5-4 and TRBJ1-1; D may be TRBD1 (5 bases). The CDR3 totals 13 residues. Trimming cost V 7 bases and J 5 bases, with 15 bases left between them. The germline CDR1 and CDR2 sequences are SGHNT and YYREEE (reference sequence). The CDR3 here is CASGVAGRTEAFF. DNA for the CDR3: TGTGCCAGCGGGGTGGCAGGGAGGACTGAAGCTTTCTTT.

The gene calls are TRBV30 and TRBJ2-5, with 11 nucleotides matching TRBD1. The V gene end was trimmed by 2 bases and the J gene end by 5 bases; junction bases not matched to a gene: 7. Germline V gene lookup returns CDR1 GTSNPN and CDR2 SVGIG (reference sequence). There are 15 residues in the CDR3. CDR3 in DNA: TGTGCCTGGAGTCGTGGGACAGGGGGTAGGGAGACCCAGTACTTC. Its translation is CAWSRGTGGRETQYF.

V gene TRBV23-1 combines with J gene TRBJ1-5; D gene ambiguous. TRBV23-1 is an ORF, and what it does is uncertain. This CDR3 is 11 amino acids long. V shed 4 bases and J shed 9 bases, with 7 bases lying between them. CDR3: CASSPLPPQHF. The CDR3 nucleotides are TGCGCCAGCAGTCCCCTTCCGCCCCAGCATTTT.

The chain uses TRBV2 and TRBJ1-1; D not resolved. The germline V and J ends were trimmed by 4 bases and 11 bases, with 11 bases remaining between them. CDR3 size: 11 residues. Per the germline V gene, CDR1 is SNHLY and CDR2 is FYNNEI. As DNA, the CDR3 is TGTGCCAGCAGTGCCCTGCGTATGGCTTTCTTT. Protein product: CASSALRMAFF.

This clone was counted only a few times. The CDR3 loop reads CASSRDRLEDTEAFF. The CDR3 DNA reads as TGCGCCAGCAGCAGGGACAGGCTGGAGGACACTGAAGCTTTCTTT. This chain connects TRBV5-1 to TRBJ1-1, with 8 bases fitting TRBD1. The CDR3 has 15 amino acids. The germline V gene encodes CDR1 SGHRS and CDR2 YFSETQ. After removal of 4 bases from V and 3 bases from J, the junction contained 8 bases not matched to a gene. Looking up the rest from reference TRBV5-1 and TRBJ1-1 gives the full variable domain: KAGVTQTPRYLIKTRGQQVTLSCSPISGHRSVSWYQQTPGQGLQFLFEYFSETQRNKGNFPGRFSGRQFSNSRSEMNVSTLELGDSALYLCASSRDRLEDTEAFFGQGTRLTVV.

This sequence joins TRBV2 and TRBJ2-5; possible D gene TRBD1, 5 bases. The CDR3 is 13 amino acids. Per germline, CDR1 SNHLY and CDR2 FYNNEI. Trimming shortened V by 7 bases and J by 5 bases, and 14 bases separated the two germline ends. CDR3 sequence: CASKWGGEETQYF. The CDR3 coding sequence is TGTGCCAGCAAGTGGGGCGGTGAGGAGACCCAGTACTTC.

This chain connects TRBV7-9 to TRBJ2-7; D is perhaps TRBD1 (6 bases). The CDR3 has 13 residues. Germline V gene lookup returns CDR1 SEHNR and CDR2 FQNEAQ (reference sequence). Trimming cost V 1 base and J 6 bases, with 10 bases left between them. CDR3 sequence reads: CASSLVQGSEQYF. The CDR3 nucleotides are TGTGCCAGCAGCTTAGTACAGGGAAGCGAGCAGTACTTC. Full variable domain (missing parts from reference TRBV7-9 and TRBJ2-7): DTGVSQNPRHKITKRGQNVTFRCDPISEHNRLYWYRQTLGQGPEFLTYFQNEAQLEKSRLLSDRFSAERPKGSFSTLEIQRTEQGDSAMYLCASSLVQGSEQYFGPGTRLTVT.

This clone was counted a few times. The chain combines TRBV15 with TRBJ2-5, with a tentative D call TRBD1 (5 bases). The length of the CDR3 is 15 residues. CDR1 is LNHNV and CDR2 is YYDKDF in the germline V gene (reference sequence). Trimming shortened V by 0 bases and J by 7 bases, and 15 bases separated the two germline ends. Here the CDR3 reads CATSRDWGGYMTQYF. The CDR3 region has the DNA TGTGCCACCAGCAGAGATTGGGGCGGTTACATGACCCAGTACTTC.

As DNA, the CDR3 is TGTGCCAGCAGCCCACCTGGGGGGGAGACCCAGTACTTC. Translating gives CASSPPGGETQYF. The J gene is TRBJ2-5, the V gene TRBV7-3; a possible D gene is TRBD2 (6 bases). Germline assignment: CDR1 SGHTA and CDR2 FQGTGA. This CDR3 spans 13 amino acids. V lost 5 bases and J 5 bases, leaving 12 bases between the germline ends.

The rearrangement uses TRBV28 and TRBJ1-5, with 7 positions matching TRBD1. The CDR3 extends over 14 amino acids. Germline values: CDR1 MDHEN, CDR2 SYDVKM. With V trimmed by 4 bases and J by 4 bases, 4 bases remained unmatched. The CDR3 loop reads CASSSGDRNQPQHF. The CDR3 region has the DNA TGTGCCAGCAGTTCCGGGGACAGAAATCAGCCCCAGCATTTT.

This clone was observed a handful of times. The chain combines TRBV18 with TRBJ2-7, with D possibly matching TRBD1 (5 bases). In germline, CDR1 is KGHSH, CDR2 LQKENI. The ends were cut back, 1 base at V and 2 bases at J, with 12 bases in the middle. This CDR3 region has 15 residues. CDR3 nucleotides: TGTGCCAGCTCACCACTAGGGCAGGACACCTACGAGCAGTACTTC. Amino acid sequence: CASSPLGQDTYEQYF.